Listed below are T cell receptor beta chains from one sample, sequenced in a study of blood T cells in healthy people across ages. TCRdb itself ran the 5' RACE reads through MiXCR, one entry per CDR3 protein. Found here are approximately 600,000 distinct CDR3 sequences, roughly 50% of them singletons; the top ten hold over 30%. The specimen sequenced was blood. The source of these receptors is a man in his sixties in good health. The CDR3 runs from the conserved cysteine through the conserved F or W.

>TRBV5-1|TRBJ2-4
CASGETGAKNIQYF
>TRBV28|TRBJ1-1
CASRPPGGDTEAFF
>TRBV10-2|TRBJ1-2
CASSESGQAGGYTF
>TRBV5-1|TRBJ2-1
CASTRRSGGSYNEQFF
>TRBV5-5|TRBJ2-1
CASSRGLARYEQFF
>TRBV3-1|TRBJ2-2
CASSRSWGIDTGELFF
>TRBV12-3/TRBV12-4|TRBJ2-5
CASSLSVGQETQYF
>TRBV7-8|TRBJ2-7
CASSLGGLAGGHYEQYF
>TRBV4-1|TRBJ2-1
CASSQDVLAAYNEQFF
>TRBV4-2|TRBJ2-3
CASSQDLAASGRDTQYF
>TRBV6-6|TRBJ2-7
CASISGGSSYEQYF
>TRBV7-2|TRBJ2-1
CASTASDRSPTGQFF
>TRBV29-1|TRBJ2-1
CGVEGDRNEQFF
>TRBV6-5|TRBJ2-1
CASTADRGGNEQFF
>TRBV20-1|TRBJ2-1
CSARRRGGSYNEQFF
>TRBV5-1|TRBJ1-1
CASRARQGVTEAFF